This is a list of T cell receptor beta chains from one sample in a study of blood T cell repertoires in COVID-19. Repertoires were generated with immunoSEQ multiplex PCR, while TCRdb's copy carries only in-frame clones and drops some. Among 75,000 to 90,000 clones listed, under 95% were seen once. Source material: peripheral blood. All receptors come from a human donor in a cohort sampled during active COVID-19. Both conserved end residues are part of each CDR3. D genes are given only for firm matches. The listing skips clone size in some rows; elsewhere it reads once, few, many or a size class.

clone size	D gene	CDR3 length	V gene	J gene	CDR3 protein	CDR3 DNA
.	.	14	TRBV6-2/TRBV6-3	TRBJ1-5	CASSPGQSHQPQHF	TGTGCCAGCAGTCCAGGACAGTCCCATCAGCCCCAGCATTTT
.	.	15	TRBV11-2	TRBJ2-7	CASSLGPDIYYEQYF	TGTGCCAGCAGCTTAGGCCCTGACATATACTACGAGCAGTACTTC
.	TRBD2	14	TRBV6-5	TRBJ2-3	CAISLAGGLDTQYF	TGTGCCATCTCACTAGCGGGGGGCCTCGATACGCAGTATTTT
.	TRBD1	16	TRBV2	TRBJ2-7	CASRDQMGQGVYEQYF	TGTGCCAGCAGAGACCAAATGGGACAGGGAGTATACGAGCAGTACTTC
.	TRBD1	14	TRBV6-1	TRBJ2-7	CASSEGPGGYEQYF	TGTGCCAGCAGTGAAGGTCCAGGGGGCTACGAGCAGTACTTC
.	TRBD2	16	TRBV4-2	TRBJ2-2	CASTGIDSGGTGELFF	TGTGCCAGCACCGGTATCGATAGCGGGGGGACCGGGGAGCTGTTTTTT
.	TRBD2	15	TRBV19	TRBJ2-5	CASRPAGGTTETQYF	TGTGCCAGTAGACCCGCGGGGGGGACTACGGAGACCCAGTACTTC
.	.	12	TRBV2	TRBJ2-1	CASSGNREHRFF	TGTGCCAGCAGTGGCAACAGGGAACATCGGTTCTTC
.	TRBD1	14	TRBV18	TRBJ2-5	CASSQQTGDETQYF	TGTGCCAGCTCACAACAGACAGGGGACGAGACCCAGTACTTC
.	.	13	TRBV7-9	TRBJ1-3	CASSVRGGNTIYF	TGTGCCAGCAGCGTAAGGGGTGGAAACACCATATATTTT
.	TRBD1	15	TRBV11-2	TRBJ2-7	CASSSSGTGGYEQYF	TGTGCCAGCAGCTCCTCCGGGACAGGGGGTTACGAGCAGTACTTC
once	TRBD1	13	TRBV19	TRBJ2-1	CASSAQGDSEQFF	TGTGCCAGTAGTGCCCAGGGGGACAGTGAGCAGTTCTTC
.	TRBD1	14	TRBV5-1	TRBJ1-2	CASSPGQGNYGYTF	TGCGCCAGCAGCCCCGGACAGGGGAACTATGGCTACACCTTC
.	.	12	TRBV29-1	TRBJ1-2	CSATGGDYGYTF	TGCAGCGCGACGGGGGGGGACTATGGCTACACCTTC
.	TRBD2	17	TRBV5-1	TRBJ2-3	CASSSTSGGASTDTQYF	TGCGCCAGCAGCTCGACTAGCGGGGGTGCTAGCACAGATACGCAGTATTTT
.	TRBD1	16	TRBV19	TRBJ1-5	CASYPGTEYSNQPQHF	TGTGCCAGTTATCCCGGGACAGAGTATAGCAATCAGCCCCAGCATTTT
.	TRBD1	15	TRBV30	TRBJ2-3	CAWSVRGGAGDTQYF	TGTGCCTGGAGTGTAAGAGGGGGCGCCGGAGATACGCAGTATTTT
.	TRBD2	16	TRBV10-1	TRBJ2-5	CASRALAGGQGETQYF	TGCGCCAGCAGGGCACTAGCGGGGGGGCAGGGAGAGACCCAGTACTTC
once	TRBD1	15	TRBV19	TRBJ2-5	CASSLPLDRAETQYF	TGTGCCAGTAGTCTACCCCTGGACAGGGCTGAGACCCAGTACTTC
few	.	13	TRBV27	TRBJ1-5	CASSLSYNQPQHF	TGTGCCAGCAGTTTATCCTATAATCAGCCCCAGCATTTT
.	.	15	TRBV7-8	TRBJ2-1	CASSLVADTYNEQFF	TGTGCCAGCAGCTTAGTTGCAGACACCTACAATGAGCAGTTCTTC
.	.	14	TRBV5-6	TRBJ2-6	CASSPRAGANVLTF	TGTGCCAGCAGCCCCCGGGCTGGGGCCAACGTCCTGACTTTC
.	.	13	TRBV24-1	TRBJ2-3	CATSDQVTDTQYF	TGTGCCACCAGTGATCAGGTCACAGATACGCAGTATTTT
.	.	15	TRBV3-1/TRBV3-2	TRBJ1-5	CASSADRMPNQPQHF	TGTGCCAGCAGCGCAGACAGGATGCCCAATCAGCCCCAGCATTTT
.	TRBD1	15	TRBV6-5	TRBJ1-6	CASSPNDRVASPLHF	TGTGCCAGCAGTCCAAATGACAGGGTGGCTTCACCCCTCCACTTT
.	TRBD1	15	TRBV4-2	TRBJ2-1	CASSSGTGHNNEQFF	TGTGCCAGCAGCTCCGGGACAGGGCACAACAATGAGCAGTTCTTC
.	.	16	TRBV27	TRBJ1-6	CASSLSGQGNNSPLHF	TGTGCCAGCAGTTTATCTGGGCAGGGGAATAATTCACCCCTCCACTTT
.	TRBD1	12	TRBV29-1	TRBJ2-7	CSLRAGGPEQYF	TGCAGCCTAAGAGCAGGGGGCCCCGAGCAGTACTTC
.	.	14	TRBV7-8	TRBJ2-7	CASSSRRDFYEQYF	TGTGCCAGCAGCTCTCGACGGGACTTCTACGAGCAGTACTTC
.	TRBD2	17	TRBV18	TRBJ2-5	CASSPPLAGGKEETQYF	TGTGCCAGCTCACCACCACTAGCGGGGGGTAAGGAGGAGACCCAGTACTTC
.	.	13	TRBV18	TRBJ2-7	CASSPRENYEQYF	TGTGCCAGCTCACCCCGGGAAAACTACGAGCAGTACTTC
.	.	13	TRBV23-1	TRBJ1-2	CASSQETNYGYTF	TGCGCCAGCAGTCAGGAGACTAACTATGGCTACACCTTC
.	.	14	TRBV7-9	TRBJ1-3	CASSFASSGNTIYF	TGTGCCAGCAGCTTTGCTAGCTCTGGAAACACCATATATTTT
.	.	15	TRBV3-1/TRBV3-2	TRBJ1-1	CASSHSADSNTEAFF	TGTGCCAGCAGCCATTCGGCAGACTCGAACACTGAAGCTTTCTTT
.	TRBD2	15	TRBV29-1	TRBJ2-7	CSVLQWGGDSYEQYF	TGCAGCGTTCTTCAATGGGGAGGGGACTCCTACGAGCAGTACTTC
.	.	15	TRBV5-1	TRBJ2-7	CASSLAAQSIYEQYF	TGCGCCAGCAGCTTGGCTGCCCAGTCGATCTACGAGCAGTACTTC
.	.	15	TRBV10-3	TRBJ1-1	CAISESGQRGTEAFF	TGTGCCATCAGTGAGTCAGGACAGAGAGGGACTGAAGCTTTCTTT
.	.	12	TRBV7-9	TRBJ1-2	CASSLAMSGYTF	TGTGCCAGCAGCTTAGCTATGTCTGGCTACACCTTC
.	.	14	TRBV10-2	TRBJ2-2	CASSYPGDGGELFF	TGCGCCAGCAGTTACCCAGGGGACGGCGGGGAGCTGTTTTTT
.	TRBD1	17	TRBV18	TRBJ2-1	CASSLQLTGGQYNEQFF	TGTGCCAGCTCCCTTCAATTGACAGGGGGCCAATACAATGAGCAGTTCTTC
.	TRBD1	17	TRBV5-1	TRBJ1-6	CASSQTGGSSYNSPLHF	TGCGCCAGCAGCCAGACAGGGGGTAGCTCCTATAATTCACCCCTCCACTTT